Only a few counts were recorded for the clone carrying this T cell receptor (beta chain). The length of the CDR3 is 15 residues. The sample's treatment: oral pan-JAK inhibitor, 5-10 mg twice daily. This record belongs to a study of CD8+ T cells in alopecia areata. RNA extraction and reverse transcription yielded cDNA as sequencing template. TCRdb's table, derived via immunoSEQ multiplex PCR, lists solely in-frame clones and lacks some. The data hold roughly 250,000 clones, with 60% observed a single time. The clonotype originates from a human donor with alopecia areata. The rearrangement links TRBV21-1 to TRBJ1-1; TRBD1 is taken as the D call from the table, unchecked against the DNA. TRBV21-1 is flagged as a pseudogene. Material: CD4+ T cells sorted from blood, obtained around week 52, from a patient treated with tofacitinib. CDR3 in amino acids: CASSKRRGQNTEAFF. CDR3 nucleotide sequence: TGTGCCAGCAGCAAACGCAGGGGGCAAAACACTGAAGCTTTCTTT.